These T cell receptor beta chains were read from a single sample in a study of blood T cell repertoires in COVID-19. Sequencing used immunoSEQ multiplex PCR; TCRdb keeps in-frame clones, though not all of them. Counted here are some 190,000 clones, roughly three quarters occurring once; the ten biggest clones make up 8.6%. The sample comprised peripheral blood. These receptors all come from a woman aged 50 to 60 with active or convalescent COVID-19. The conserved cysteine and the conserved F or W are not part of the CDR3 here.

CDR3: ASSLRDRGNYGYT
V: TRBV5-4
J: TRBJ1-2

CDR3: SVGGQGQGYT
V: TRBV29-1
J: TRBJ1-2

CDR3: ASSEARSETQY
V: TRBV6-1
J: TRBJ2-5

CDR3: ASPCLAANSYEQY
V: TRBV6-4
J: TRBJ2-7

CDR3: SVEHRTGGIYGANVLT
V: TRBV29-1
J: TRBJ2-6

CDR3: ASSVTSGNTDTQY
V: TRBV9
J: TRBJ2-3

CDR3: ASSPQAAGSSKRGELF
V: TRBV6-2/TRBV6-3
J: TRBJ2-2

CDR3: ASSSGLAGELF
V: TRBV7-2
J: TRBJ2-2

CDR3: ASSLWGGNTEAF
V: TRBV27
J: TRBJ1-1

CDR3: ARSRGLTEGYEQY
V: TRBV5-3
J: TRBJ2-7

CDR3: ASSLHQLAAGETQY
V: TRBV7-2
J: TRBJ2-5

CDR3: ASSYLSGDTEAF
V: TRBV7-8
J: TRBJ1-1

CDR3: ASSEARDTGELF
V: TRBV6-1
J: TRBJ2-2

CDR3: SVEDPGTGASNYGYT
V: TRBV29-1
J: TRBJ1-2

CDR3: ASSKLAANTGELF
V: TRBV7-3
J: TRBJ2-2

CDR3: ASSQTSGGKETQY
V: TRBV7-7
J: TRBJ2-5

CDR3: ASSLGTGGIYGYT
V: TRBV5-5
J: TRBJ1-2

CDR3: ATRTTAYEQY
V: TRBV28
J: TRBJ2-7

CDR3: ASSLTPSGRADASEQF
V: TRBV5-1
J: TRBJ2-1

CDR3: AWQRGGDNEQF
V: TRBV30
J: TRBJ2-1

CDR3: ATYGQGRGGYT
V: TRBV28
J: TRBJ1-2

CDR3: ASSIGEVNEQF
V: TRBV19
J: TRBJ2-1

CDR3: ASSSDWTGYEQY
V: TRBV6-5
J: TRBJ2-7

CDR3: ASNPLTPPYGYT
V: TRBV28
J: TRBJ1-2

CDR3: ASSIGQVAGYQPQH
V: TRBV19
J: TRBJ1-5

CDR3: ASSPGGLGTIQGSEQF
V: TRBV7-2
J: TRBJ2-1

CDR3: ASTGQANTGELF
V: TRBV19
J: TRBJ2-2

CDR3: ASSATRVPGELF
V: TRBV3-1/TRBV3-2
J: TRBJ2-2

CDR3: ASSSGTGVGETQY
V: TRBV7-9
J: TRBJ2-5

CDR3: SVETNRGEDEQY
V: TRBV29-1
J: TRBJ2-7

CDR3: ASSSRDRGDQGNEQF
V: TRBV19
J: TRBJ2-1

CDR3: ASSLQGKSTEAF
V: TRBV7-9
J: TRBJ1-1

CDR3: ASSFPGTGPNSPLH
V: TRBV5-5
J: TRBJ1-6

CDR3: ASRLATRNYEQY
V: TRBV12-2
J: TRBJ2-7

CDR3: ASIGRHSNQPQH
V: TRBV19
J: TRBJ1-5

CDR3: ASSSSRGSSYNEQF
V: TRBV7-7
J: TRBJ2-1